The 13 T cell receptor beta chains listed next were all sequenced from one sample in a study of blood T cell repertoires in COVID-19. The table came from immunoSEQ multiplex PCR; TCRdb's copy has only in-frame clones and leaves some out. This table has around 79,000 clones, 75% to 90% appearing once. Specimen: peripheral blood. All receptors derive from a man between 65 and 85 years old with active or convalescent COVID-19.

This clone was seen a single time. The V and J genes are TRBV4-1 and TRBJ2-1, with 8 bases aligning to TRBD1. The CDR3 has 15 residues. V shed 4 bases and J 5 bases; nucleotides not matched to a gene: 7. Germline CDR1 is MGHRA and CDR2 is YSYEKL. The CDR3 region is CASSPDRGTNNEQFF. The CDR3, as DNA: TGCGCCAGCAGCCCCGACAGGGGCACTAACAATGAGCAGTTCTTC.

The chain carries TRBV6-1 and TRBJ1-5; tentative D call: TRBD1 (6 bases). CDR3 size: 14 residues. The V end was cut by 2 bases, the J end by 5 bases, with 10 bases between. CDR1 is MNHNS, CDR2 SASEGT, per germline. The CDR3 DNA is TGTGCCAGCAGTGAAACGGGGGGCGATCAGCCCCAGCATTTT. It codes for CASSETGGDQPQHF.

The V call is TRBV3-1 (or the pseudogene TRBV3-2), the J call TRBJ2-3; maybe TRBD2 (5 bases). Trimming shortened V by 3 bases and J by 5 bases, and 15 bases separated the two germline ends. The CDR3 sequence is 15 residues long. Germline CDR1 is LGHDT and CDR2 is YNNKEL (reference sequence). In DNA, the CDR3 is TGTGCCAGCAGCCAGGATAGCGCCAATAGAGATACGCAGTATTTT. Translated, it gives CASSQDSANRDTQYF.

The rearrangement uses TRBV2 and TRBJ1-1; the D is unclear. Per the germline V gene, CDR1 is SNHLY and CDR2 is FYNNEI. The CDR3 covers 12 residues. Trimming shortened V by 5 bases and J by 7 bases, and 11 bases separated the two germline ends. The CDR3 region has the DNA TGTGCCAGCAGTCTCGACATTTTTGAAGCTTTCTTT. Translated: CASSLDIFEAFF. The full variable domain, its missing parts supplied by reference TRBV2 and TRBJ1-1, is EPEVTQTPSHQVTQMGQEVILRCVPISNHLYFYWYRQILGQKVEFLVSFYNNEISEKSEIFDDQFSVERPDGSNFTLKIRSTKLEDSAMYFCASSLDIFEAFFGQGTRLTVV.

The chain carries TRBV27 and TRBJ1-6, with a tentative D call TRBD1 (6 bases). The CDR3 is made up of 15 amino acids. Germline V gives CDR1 MNHEY, CDR2 SMNVEV (reference sequence). V was pared by 5 bases and J by 10 bases, with 18 bases between. The CDR3 here is CASSLGGGGKSPLHF. In DNA form, the CDR3 reads TGTGCCAGCAGTCTGGGGGGGGGCGGGAAATCACCCCTCCACTTT.

This chain links TRBV18 with TRBJ1-2, with D unresolved. Trimming pared 2 bases from V and 8 bases from J, leaving 9 bases between. The CDR3 runs 12 residues. The germline V gene has CDR1 KGHSH and CDR2 LQKENI. The CDR3 spells CASSPNVQGYTF. For the CDR3, the DNA is TGTGCCAGCTCACCAAACGTCCAGGGCTACACCTTC. Based on the CDR3 plus reference TRBV18 and TRBJ1-2, the full variable domain is NAGVMQNPRHLVRRRGQEARLRCSPMKGHSHVYWYRQLPEEGLKFMVYLQKENIIDESGMPKERFSAEFPKEGPSILRIQQVVRGDSAAYFCASSPNVQGYTFGSGTRLTVV.

The rearrangement uses TRBV7-9 and TRBJ2-7, with TRBD2 identical over 11 bases. Germline CDR1 is SEHNR and CDR2 is FQNEAQ (reference sequence). The CDR3 covers 16 residues. The J segment lost 4 bases and the V segment lost 1 base, leaving 6 bases of the junction unmatched. Here the CDR3 DNA reads TGTGCCAGCAGCTTAGGGCTAGCGGGAGGAGTTTACGAGCAGTACTTC. It translates to CASSLGLAGGVYEQYF.

V usage is TRBV12-3 or TRBV12-4 and J usage is TRBJ1-4; D gene uncertain. The CDR3 has 12 residues. V dropped 6 bases and J dropped 8 bases, with 10 bases sitting between them. The CDR3 sequence: CASRLRVEKLFF. The CDR3 coding sequence is TGTGCCAGCAGGCTACGGGTAGAAAAACTGTTTTTT.

The V and J genes are TRBV18 and TRBJ1-2, with TRBD1 as a possible D gene (5 bases). Germline assignment: CDR1 KGHSH and CDR2 LQKENI. Trimming stripped 1 base from V and 2 bases from J, with 11 bases between. The CDR3 loop spans 15 amino acids. The CDR3 DNA sequence: TGTGCCAGCTCACCACGGGGGGAGACAAACTATGGCTACACCTTC. As protein: CASSPRGETNYGYTF.

This chain uses TRBV5-1 with TRBJ2-3, with D possibly being TRBD1 (6 bases). CDR1 and CDR2 from the germline V gene are SGHRS and YFSETQ. CDR3 size: 15 residues. V shed 4 bases and J shed 3 bases, with 15 bases lying between them. The CDR3 sequence: CASSLADSLTDTQYF. Here the CDR3 DNA reads TGCGCCAGCAGCCTGGCGGACAGTCTAACAGATACGCAGTATTTT.

The V call is TRBV19, the J call TRBJ1-1; D is uncertain. V was cut by 7 bases and J by 1 base, with 10 bases left in between. The CDR3 covers 13 residues. Germline V gene data show CDR1 as LNHDA and CDR2 as SQIVND (reference sequence). CDR3 amino acids: CASIRSGNTEAFF. For the CDR3, the DNA is TGTGCCAGTATCCGTTCGGGGAACACTGAAGCTTTCTTT.

The rearrangement links TRBV6-5 to TRBJ1-1; TRBD1 is a possible D gene (5 bases). This CDR3 region has 15 residues. Germline V gene data show CDR1 as MNHEY and CDR2 as SVGAGI. Trimming removed 9 bases from V and 4 bases from J, with 21 bases in between. DNA of the CDR3: TGTGCCAGTAAGAAAGGGGCGGCAGGCCCCACTGAAGCTTTCTTT. Amino acids: CASKKGAAGPTEAFF.

This chain joins TRBV27 and TRBJ1-5, with 8 bases identical to TRBD1. Germline values: CDR1 MNHEY, CDR2 SMNVEV (reference sequence). The CDR3 length is 16 residues. Trimming took 5 bases from V and 2 from J; bases not matched to a gene: 8. The DNA of the CDR3 is TGTGCCAGCAGTCCCGTCGGACAGGGTCGCAATCAGCCCCAGCATTTT. Protein product: CASSPVGQGRNQPQHF.